This T cell receptor (beta chain) came from a study of cytomegalovirus exposure and HLA in healthy donors listed by TCRdb under 2017. Background on the whole study: According to a later analysis, the 100 to 150 validation repertoires were produced on the same platform as the 600 to 850 repertoires of the first cohort. High-throughput TCR immunosequencing, statistical association of individual TCRs with disease status, and machine learning were combined to predict cytomegalovirus infection status. A separate validation cohort of about 110 different subjects was used in addition to the 666-subject first cohort. The study aimed to test whether cataloging public T cell receptors could reveal signatures of past pathogen exposure. What the authors observed across the whole study: A few of the identified cytomegalovirus-associated TCR beta chains were confirmed in vitro to be specific for cytomegalovirus antigens. In a later analysis, TCRs clustered in the first cohort were found to also tend to co-occur in the 130 or so validation repertoires, with 94% of cluster scores above 0. The authors suggested that the approach could potentially be extended to other disease states and immunological phenotypes. Across donors, most TCR sequences were observed very rarely, whereas some public TCRs were present in many individuals. A later analysis lacked HLA typing for the validation cohort, so it scored co-occurrence in that cohort across all 130 or so repertoires. In both the original and validation cohorts, the classifier was reported to diagnose cytomegalovirus status with high specificity and sensitivity. The study gave a list of 150 to 200 TCR beta chains associated with cytomegalovirus.

Libraries were prepared through the immunoSEQ multiplex PCR assay. The study's own analysis went as follows. A statistical classification framework was developed to diagnose cytomegalovirus status using the catalog of TCR beta chain sequences. TCRdb retrieved this table from immuneACCESS and kept in-frame rearrangements only. Not all clones are present; in checked studies, unresolved V genes account for under half, and no reason is known for the remainder. V and J calls and clone size are copied from that table; D and trimming were computed from the DNA. A total of roughly 300,000 clones appear in this sample, 86% of them only once. Around 0.84% of the sample belongs to the ten largest clones. From a lookup of the germline V gene, CDR1 and CDR2 are SNHLY and FYNNEI. The V and J ends are trimmed by 2 bases and 0 bases, leaving 10 bases between them. Including the terminal cysteine and phenylalanine, the CDR3 comprises 15 residues. Left in the record is the CDR3 DNA by itself, 45 bases read in frame from the first base.

Donors formed part of the validation cohort, which comprised some 120 subjects and was distinct from the first cohort of 550 to 850 subjects. A note on this clone: This receptor's antigen is unknown. No qualities accompany the bases; no much larger clone lies one base away.

The source material was PBMCs. This sequence originates from a woman between 18 and 30 years old in good health and CMV-seronegative. This chain is built from TRBV2 and TRBJ1-1; a tentative D call is TRBD1 (6 bases match). The CDR3 region has the sequence CASSEQGPMNTEAFF. The DNA sequence is TGTGCCAGCAGTGAACAGGGGCCGATGAACACTGAAGCTTTCTTT.